Following are 30 T cell receptor beta chains from one sample sequenced in a study of shared clonotypes between healthy human individuals. Clones were sequenced by immunoSEQ multiplex PCR, and TCRdb holds only the in-frame ones, with some missing. Among some 1.4 million clones, roughly 96% were seen once, and the ten largest hold over 1%. The sample was naive CD4+ T cells sorted from blood. Subset specified: CD45RA+ positively selected. The receptor source for this set is a man between 25 and 39 years old in good health.

The chain recombines TRBV19 with TRBJ2-1; D could derive from TRBD1 or TRBD2 (6 bases each). Trimming cost V 4 bases and J 7 bases, with 29 bases left between them. CDR3 length equals 19 residues. CDR1 LNHDA and CDR2 SQIVND come from the germline V gene (reference sequence). This chain's CDR3 is CASSTQGFIGLDGGNEQFF. CDR3 nucleotides: TGTGCCAGTAGTACCCAGGGGTTTATTGGGTTGGACGGGGGAAATGAGCAGTTCTTC.

As to this clone: Other nucleotide sequences from this sample produce the same CDR3. V usage is TRBV7-9 and J usage is TRBJ2-5; the D call may be TRBD1 or TRBD2 (5 bases each). With 5 bases removed from V and 2 bases from J, the gap between germline ends came to 9 bases. The CDR3 has 13 residues. The germline V gene has CDR1 SEHNR and CDR2 FQNEAQ (reference sequence). CDR3 nucleotides: TGTGCCAGCAGCCGGGACCATCAAGAGACCCAGTACTTC. Protein: CASSRDHQETQYF.

The rearrangement uses TRBV2 and TRBJ2-5, with a tentative D call TRBD1 (6 bases). CDR1 is SNHLY, CDR2 FYNNEI, per germline. V was pared by 10 bases and J by 0 bases, with 18 bases between. This CDR3 has 15 amino acids. The CDR3 loop reads CATTRRWTDQETQYF. CDR3 nucleotide sequence: TGTGCCACCACTAGAAGGTGGACAGACCAAGAGACCCAGTACTTC.

This clone was picked up one time. The chain combines TRBV27 with TRBJ2-4; D may be TRBD1 or TRBD2 (6 bases each). CDR1 and CDR2 (germline): MNHEY, SMNVEV (reference sequence). V was pared by 6 bases and J by 8 bases, with 17 bases between. The CDR3 extends over 14 amino acids. CDR3 sequence (DNA): TGTGCCAGCAGCCCCAGGGGCCGCGGGGACATTCAGTACTTC. It encodes CASSPRGRGDIQYF.

The genes are TRBV15 and TRBJ2-2; 8 nucleotides line up with TRBD1. Trimming took 3 bases from V and 7 from J; bases not matched to a gene: 7. Germline CDR1 and CDR2: LNHNV and YYDKDF (reference sequence). The length of the CDR3 is 15 residues. Written as DNA, the CDR3 is TGTGCCACCAGCAGGGACAGGGAACGAGTCGGGGAGCTGTTTTTT. Residues: CATSRDRERVGELFF.

The V and J genes are TRBV7-9 and TRBJ2-5; tentative D call: TRBD1 (5 bases). Germline V lookup: CDR1 SEHNR, CDR2 FQNEAQ (reference sequence). The CDR3 sequence is 14 residues long. Trimming removed 10 bases from V and 4 bases from J, with 19 bases in between. As DNA, the CDR3 is TGTGCCAAATCCCCACAGGCGATGAGAGAGACCCAGTACTTC. It translates to CAKSPQAMRETQYF.

A note on this clone: The sample contains more than one DNA sequence encoding this CDR3. This rearrangement joins TRBV27 to TRBJ2-1, with a possible D match to TRBD2 (5 bases). The CDR3 loop spans 13 amino acids. CDR1 is MNHEY and CDR2 is SMNVEV in the germline V gene (reference sequence). V was clipped by 6 bases and J by 0 bases, with 6 bases between them. CDR3 DNA: TGTGCCAGCAGGGGGAGCTCCTACAATGAGCAGTTCTTC. Its translation is CASRGSSYNEQFF.

V usage is TRBV28 and J usage is TRBJ1-3, with D perhaps matching TRBD1 (5 bases). The CDR3 runs to 16 residues. CDR1 and CDR2 from the germline V gene are MDHEN and SYDVKM. V was shortened by 3 bases and J by 4 bases, with 16 bases between the two germline ends. In DNA form, the CDR3 reads TGTGCCAGCAGTTTGGGACCGACCCTGGGGGGAAACACCATATATTTT. Protein product: CASSLGPTLGGNTIYF.

The rearrangement links TRBV7-9 to TRBJ2-2, with D tentatively TRBD1 or TRBD2 (5 bases each). This CDR3 contains 14 residues. Deletions cut 4 bases from V and 0 bases from J, with 6 bases between. CDR1 is SEHNR and CDR2 is FQNEAQ in the germline V gene (reference sequence). Here the CDR3 DNA reads TGTGCCAGCAGCTCGGGACCGAACACCGGGGAGCTGTTTTTT. Its protein is CASSSGPNTGELFF.

Comments on this clone: This sample also contains other DNA sequences that code for the same CDR3. The rearrangement joins TRBV11-2 to TRBJ1-1, with 8 bases lining up with TRBD1. V was clipped by 5 bases and J by 1 base; unmatched bases: 3. The CDR3 length is 14 residues. CDR1 and CDR2 (germline): SGHAT, FQNNGV. The CDR3 sequence is CASSPGTGNTEAFF. The DNA for the CDR3 is TGTGCCAGCAGCCCTGGGACAGGGAACACTGAAGCTTTCTTT.

The chain employs TRBV29-1 and TRBJ2-2; D remains unclear. Trimming took 3 bases from V and 4 from J, leaving 12 bases between them. This CDR3 is built from 14 residues. Germline CDR1 reads SQVTM; CDR2 reads ANQGSEA. CDR3: CSVDRRLPTGELFF. CDR3 DNA: TGCAGCGTTGATCGCCGGCTGCCCACCGGGGAGCTGTTTTTT.

The V and J genes are TRBV2 and TRBJ2-7; no firm D call. The CDR3 loop spans 15 amino acids. Germline values: CDR1 SNHLY, CDR2 FYNNEI. The V gene lost 4 bases and the J gene lost 4 bases, with 17 bases spanning the gap. Here the CDR3 reads CASSVGHQPRYEQYF. DNA of the CDR3: TGTGCCAGCAGTGTAGGCCACCAACCTCGTTACGAGCAGTACTTC.

This rearrangement joins TRBV5-4 to TRBJ2-1; possible D gene TRBD2, 5 bases. This CDR3 has 15 amino acids. Trimming took 4 bases from V and 0 from J, leaving 11 bases between them. Germline values: CDR1 SGHNT, CDR2 YYREEE (reference sequence). Here the CDR3 reads CASSMERSSYNEQFF. CDR3 DNA: TGTGCCAGCAGCATGGAGCGGAGCTCCTACAATGAGCAGTTCTTC.

V is TRBV29-1 and J is TRBJ1-5; TRBD1 agrees at 7 bases. The V and J ends lost 4 bases and 5 bases, in that order; junction bases with no gene match: 8. There are 14 residues in the CDR3. Germline V CDR1 and CDR2: SQVTM, ANQGSEA. For the CDR3, the DNA is TGCAGCGTTGCTACTGGGACAGCTGATCAGCCCCAGCATTTT. Residues: CSVATGTADQPQHF.

The rearrangement links TRBV15 to TRBJ2-4, with TRBD1 matching 8 bases. The germline V gene encodes CDR1 LNHNV and CDR2 YYDKDF (reference sequence). With 3 bases clipped from V and 6 bases from J, the junction kept 13 bases outside the gene matches. The CDR3 totals 17 residues. The CDR3, as DNA: TGTGCCACCAGCAGGAATGCCGGGGCAGGGGGCATAAACATTCAGTACTTC. Amino acid sequence: CATSRNAGAGGINIQYF.

The CDR3 is CASSPSGTPGTQYF. CDR3 coding DNA: TGTGCCAGCAGTCCATCCGGGACCCCGGGGACCCAGTACTTC. The chain has TRBV27 and TRBJ2-5; D may be TRBD1 or TRBD2 (5 bases each). The germline V gene encodes CDR1 MNHEY and CDR2 SMNVEV (reference sequence). This CDR3 spans 14 amino acids. The germline V and J ends were trimmed by 5 bases and 7 bases, with 17 bases remaining between them.

The chain combines TRBV18 with TRBJ2-1, with D uncertain. V gave up 0 bases and J gave up 10 bases, with 7 bases separating them. The V gene's germline CDR1 is KGHSH and CDR2 LQKENI. This CDR3 has 12 amino acids. The CDR3 region has the DNA TGTGCCAGCTCACCACCGGCTACGGAGCAGTTCTTC. Translating it yields CASSPPATEQFF.

The V and J genes are TRBV2 and TRBJ1-4; 7 bases agree with TRBD1. J was trimmed by 3 bases and V by 7 bases; bases with no gene match: 8. The CDR3 is 15 residues long. Germline CDR1 SNHLY, CDR2 FYNNEI. The CDR3 sequence is CASIRPGTANEKLFF. The DNA of the CDR3 is TGTGCCAGCATCCGCCCGGGGACAGCTAATGAAAAACTGTTTTTT.

The sample holds one count of this clone. The chain links TRBV28 to TRBJ1-5; perhaps TRBD1 as D (6 bases). Between the trimmed V and J ends, which lost 6 bases and 3 bases, there was a span of 18 bases. The germline CDR1 and CDR2 sequences are MDHEN and SYDVKM. This CDR3 contains 16 residues. The CDR3 DNA sequence: TGTGCCAGCAGGCCCCTCGCCGGGGGCGCCAATCAGCCCCAGCATTTT. It translates to CASRPLAGGANQPQHF.

The chain carries TRBV7-2 and TRBJ2-3, with a possible D match to TRBD1 (6 bases). The CDR3 totals 13 residues. Trimming left V 5 bases short and J 0 bases short, with 6 bases between. Germline lookup yields CDR1 SGHTA and CDR2 FQGNSA. CDR3 nucleotide sequence: TGTGCCAGCAGCAGGGGGAGCACAGATACGCAGTATTTT. Protein sequence: CASSRGSTDTQYF.

The J gene is TRBJ2-7, the V gene TRBV5-4; 11 bases match TRBD1. This CDR3 has 15 residues. The V segment lost 4 bases and the J segment 12 bases; nucleotides outside the gene matches: 15. Germline V gives CDR1 SGHNT, CDR2 YYREEE (reference sequence). This CDR3 reads CASSTGTGGASGTYF. DNA of the CDR3: TGTGCCAGCAGCACAGGGACAGGGGGGGCTTCTGGAACGTACTTC.

V usage is TRBV6-1 and J usage is TRBJ2-7; the D gene could be TRBD1 or TRBD2 (5 bases each). The germline gives CDR1 MNHNS, CDR2 SASEGT. Trimming left V 1 base short and J 3 bases short, with 10 bases between. The CDR3 totals 14 residues. As DNA, the CDR3 is TGTGCCAGCAGTGAAGTTGAGGGGAACTACGAGCAGTACTTC. This gives the protein CASSEVEGNYEQYF.

This chain joins TRBV5-5 and TRBJ2-1, with TRBD2 matching over 10 bases. V shed 1 base, J shed 1 base, and the junction held 5 bases outside the gene matches. This CDR3 is built from 17 residues. Germline assignment: CDR1 SGHKS and CDR2 YYEKEE (reference sequence). This CDR3 is CASSLRLAGVSYNEQFF. In nucleotides, the CDR3 is TGTGCCAGCAGCTTGAGACTAGCGGGTGTATCCTACAATGAGCAGTTCTTC.

The chain links TRBV27 to TRBJ2-7; D may be TRBD1 (5 bases). The CDR3 length is 14 residues. From germline, CDR1 is MNHEY and CDR2 SMNVEV (reference sequence). V lost 5 bases and J 0 bases, leaving 11 bases between the germline ends. In nucleotides, the CDR3 is TGTGCCAGCAGTATCCTCGGACACTCCTACGAGCAGTACTTC. Protein product: CASSILGHSYEQYF.

The chain employs TRBV28 and TRBJ1-2; TRBD1 matches 11 bases. The V gene end was trimmed by 4 bases and the J gene end by 3 bases; junction bases not matched to a gene: 7. The CDR3 is 16 residues long. In germline, CDR1 is MDHEN, CDR2 SYDVKM. The CDR3 region is CASSSGQGAGDYGYTF. CDR3 in DNA: TGTGCCAGCAGTTCAGGACAGGGGGCTGGAGACTATGGCTACACCTTC.

Notes on this clone: This specimen includes other DNA sequences encoding the same CDR3. This chain connects TRBV5-1 to TRBJ2-7; unclear D gene. Germline loops: CDR1 SGHRS, CDR2 YFSETQ. The V end was cut by 0 bases, the J end by 6 bases, with 4 bases between. The CDR3 consists of 11 residues. The CDR3, as DNA: TGCGCCAGCAGCTTGGACTCCGAGCAGTACTTC. Residues: CASSLDSEQYF.

The chain has TRBV2 and TRBJ1-1; weak D call: TRBD1 (6 bases). Germline lookup yields CDR1 SNHLY and CDR2 FYNNEI. The ends were cut back, 6 bases at V and 3 bases at J, with 14 bases in the middle. This CDR3 has 14 residues. Here the CDR3 DNA reads TGTGCCAGCAGGTCGAACAGGGTCTACACTGAAGCTTTCTTT. Translating gives CASRSNRVYTEAFF.

V usage is TRBV6-6 and J usage is TRBJ1-1; D gene unclear. CDR3 length: 13 amino acids. CDR1 is MNHNY, CDR2 SVGAGI, per germline (reference sequence). Trimming took off 6 bases at V and 4 bases at J, with 12 bases between the two ends. The CDR3 reads CASSRFKVTEAFF. The CDR3 bases are TGTGCCAGCAGCCGATTTAAGGTCACTGAAGCTTTCTTT.

V is TRBV6-5 and J is TRBJ2-5; TRBD2 aligns across 11 bases. The V and J ends lost 5 bases and 0 bases, in that order; junction bases with no gene match: 2. The V gene's germline CDR1 is MNHEY and CDR2 SVGAGI. The CDR3 extends over 15 amino acids. In nucleotides, the CDR3 is TGTGCCAGCAGTAGACTAGCGGGGAACCAAGAGACCCAGTACTTC. Its translation is CASSRLAGNQETQYF.

This chain connects TRBV2 to TRBJ1-5; D is undetermined. The CDR3 has 15 residues. Trimming took 1 base from V and 4 from J, leaving 11 bases between them. Germline V gives CDR1 SNHLY, CDR2 FYNNEI. Written as DNA, the CDR3 is TGTGCCAGCAGTGAAGACCGGATTAGTAATCAGCCCCAGCATTTT. Translation: CASSEDRISNQPQHF.